This T cell receptor beta chain was found in a study of cytomegalovirus exposure and HLA in healthy donors listed by TCRdb under 2017. Turning to the overall study: According to a later analysis, one platform produced both the roughly 120 validation repertoires and the 550 to 800 repertoires of the first cohort. The study aimed to test whether cataloging public T cell receptors could reveal signatures of past pathogen exposure. A separate validation cohort of approximately 130 different subjects was used in addition to the roughly 670-subject first cohort. The study combined high-throughput TCR immunosequencing, statistical association of individual TCRs with disease status, and machine learning to predict cytomegalovirus infection status.

The donors belonged to the validation cohort of approximately 130 subjects, which was separate from the 666-subject first cohort. The CDR1 and CDR2 encoded by the germline V gene are SGDLS and YYNGEE. The CDR3, from cysteine to phenylalanine, totals 16 residues. The retained sequence is limited to the CDR3, 48 bases, with the frame set at the first base. Trimming removed 4 bases from V and 2 bases from J, leaving 17 bases between the germline ends. The library relied on the immunoSEQ multiplex PCR assay. From the authors' description of their analysis: A statistical classification framework was built for diagnosing cytomegalovirus status from the catalog of TCR beta chain sequences. TCRdb retrieved this table from immuneACCESS and kept in-frame rearrangements only. Not all clones are present; in checked studies, unresolved V genes account for under half, and no reason is known for the remainder. The DNA was the basis for D and trimming; V, J and clone size are from that table. The sample data list some 130,000 clones, and about 94% of these were observed just once. Approximately 1.8% of the sample lies in the top ten.

As to this clone: Its antigen is currently not known. Within one base of it there is no much larger clone, and no base qualities were kept.

What the authors observed across the whole study: Across donors, most TCR sequences were observed very rarely, whereas some public TCRs were present in many individuals. The classifier was reported to diagnose cytomegalovirus status with high specificity and sensitivity in both the original and validation cohorts. The study listed 150 to 200 TCR beta chains as associated with cytomegalovirus. According to the authors, the approach could potentially be generalized to other disease states and immunological phenotypes. In vitro tests confirmed that a few of the cytomegalovirus-associated TCR beta chains recognize cytomegalovirus antigens. The validation cohort had no HLA typing available for a later analysis, so co-occurrence within that cohort was assessed over all 120 or so repertoires. A later analysis found that TCRs clustered in the first cohort also tended to co-occur in the 100 to 150 validation repertoires, with 94% of cluster scores above 0.

This clonotype was sampled from a man aged 18 to 35 in good health and CMV-seropositive. The sample was PBMCs. This chain joins TRBV9 to TRBJ2-3; TRBD1 is a weak D gene call, 6 bases matching. The nucleotide sequence reads TGTGCCAGCAGCATCCCCCAGAGGGGGTTCACAGATACGCAGTATTTT. Its amino acids are CASSIPQRGFTDTQYF.